This passage covers 20 T cell receptor beta chains from one sample sequenced in a study of blood T cells in healthy people across ages. Alongside a J-beta primer mix, a sample-barcoded 5' primer served in a second PCR lasting roughly 6 to 11 cycles. TCRdb independently ran MiXCR on the 5' RACE reads; one entry per CDR3 protein. The sample includes 600,000 to 850,000 distinct CDR3 sequences, roughly 25% seen only once; the top ten take roughly 9%. In addition, the sample was reused for a study of T cells of mothers and their children.

Sequencing used blood. Receptor source: a boy aged 10-17 years in good health.

The rearrangement links TRBV6-5 to TRBJ2-2; perhaps TRBD2 as D (7 bases). The germline gives CDR1 MNHEY, CDR2 SVGAGI. This CDR3 is built from 19 residues. V was cut by 6 bases and J by 4 bases, with 27 bases left in between. The CDR3 DNA reads as TGTGCCAGCAGCTTAATAGATAATCTAGCGGAGGGGGTCACCGGGGAGCTGTTTTTT. Residues: CASSLIDNLAEGVTGELFF.

The rearrangement joins TRBV6-1 to TRBJ1-2; D unresolved. This CDR3 comprises 12 residues. The V and J ends lost 1 base and 8 bases respectively, with 8 bases between them. Germline CDR1 reads MNHNS; CDR2 reads SASEGT. The CDR3 sequence: CASSEVGNGYTF. In DNA, the CDR3 is TGTGCCAGCAGTGAAGTGGGGAACGGCTACACCTTC.

This clonotype has a handful of counts. The chain links TRBV29-1 to TRBJ2-1; D unresolved. With 6 bases removed from V and 7 bases from J, the gap between germline ends came to 10 bases. The CDR3 is 11 residues long. Looked up from germline, CDR1 is SQVTM and CDR2 is ANQGSEA. The CDR3 DNA sequence: TGCAGCGTCCTCCCATGGAATGAGCAGTTCTTC. As protein: CSVLPWNEQFF.

The chain employs TRBV7-9 and TRBJ2-4; 10 nucleotides line up with TRBD2. With V trimmed by 3 bases and J by 10 bases, 6 bases remained unmatched. CDR3 length equals 14 residues. Germline CDR1 reads SEHNR; CDR2 reads FQNEAQ (reference sequence). CDR3 in DNA: TGTGCCAGCAGCTTCTGGAGCGGGAGGGAGATTCAGTACTTC. This translates into CASSFWSGREIQYF.

This clonotype was detected only a few times. Here the CDR3 reads CASSLEGTSWRWGDEQFF. The CDR3, as DNA: TGTGCCAGCAGCTTAGAGGGGACTAGCTGGAGGTGGGGGGATGAGCAGTTCTTC. The rearrangement uses TRBV7-6 and TRBJ2-1; 9 nucleotides line up with TRBD2. Per the germline V gene, CDR1 is SGHVS and CDR2 is FNYEAQ. CDR3 length equals 18 residues. V was clipped by 1 base and J by 8 bases; unmatched bases: 15. Full variable domain (missing parts from reference TRBV7-6 and TRBJ2-1): GAGVSQSPRYKVTKRGQDVALRCDPISGHVSLYWYRQALGQGPEFLTYFNYEAQQDKSGLPNDRFSAERPEGSISTLTIQRTEQRDSAMYRCASSLEGTSWRWGDEQFFGPGTRLTVL.

Concerning this clonotype itself: At one of its ends the junction is not consistent with the germline gene, which may arise from a read error. V usage is TRBV4-1 and J usage is TRBJ2-7; 9 nucleotides agree with TRBD1. The CDR3 loop spans 14 amino acids. In germline, CDR1 is MGHRA, CDR2 YSYEKL. CDR3 sequence: CAGSQPGQGNEQYF. The CDR3 DNA follows: TGCGCCGGCAGCCAACCGGGACAGGGTAACGAGCAGTACTTC.

This clonotype has more than one count but fewer than ten. The chain uses TRBV12-3 or TRBV12-4 and TRBJ2-5; D not certain. The length of the CDR3 is 12 residues. The V and J ends lost 3 bases and 5 bases respectively, with 7 bases between them. The CDR3 sequence: CASSFLAETQYF. CDR3 nucleotides: TGTGCCAGCAGTTTTTTGGCGGAGACCCAGTACTTC.

The chain joins TRBV5-1 to TRBJ1-3; D is undetermined. V was pared by 0 bases and J by 4 bases, with 14 bases between. The CDR3 covers 16 residues. In germline, CDR1 is SGHRS, CDR2 YFSETQ. This chain's CDR3 is CASSLDTPIDGNTIYF. The CDR3 DNA reads TGCGCCAGCAGCTTGGATACACCTATCGACGGAAACACCATATATTTT. Supplemented by reference TRBV5-1 and TRBJ1-3, the full variable domain reads KAGVTQTPRYLIKTRGQQVTLSCSPISGHRSVSWYQQTPGQGLQFLFEYFSETQRNKGNFPGRFSGRQFSNSRSEMNVSTLELGDSALYLCASSLDTPIDGNTIYFGEGSWLTVV.

This chain links TRBV21-1 with TRBJ2-1; TRBD2 was called by the table and not checked on the DNA. TRBV21-1 is assigned pseudogene status. There are 16 residues in the CDR3. The CDR3 DNA follows: TGTGCCAGCAGCAATGGCGGGCGGGAGGGGGGCAATGAGCAGTTCTTC. Translating it yields CASSNGGREGGNEQFF.

This clonotype turned up a few times. The J gene is TRBJ2-5, the V gene TRBV6-5; weak D call: TRBD2 (5 bases). CDR3 length: 14 amino acids. Germline V gene lookup returns CDR1 MNHEY and CDR2 SVGAGI. Trimming left V 5 bases short and J 3 bases short, with 13 bases between. Here the CDR3 DNA reads TGTGCCAGCAGTGGGAGAAGGTCTGAAGAGACCCAGTACTTC. This codes for CASSGRRSEETQYF.

This clonotype has a handful of counts. The chain recombines TRBV25-1 with TRBJ1-4; 8 bases are shared with TRBD1. The CDR3 consists of 17 residues. Trimming at V came to 0 bases and at J to 7 bases, leaving 10 bases not matched to a gene. Per germline, CDR1 MGHDK and CDR2 SYGVNS. The CDR3 spells CASSEYFQGAQGEKLFF. The CDR3 coding sequence is TGTGCCAGCAGTGAATATTTCCAGGGGGCTCAAGGTGAAAAACTGTTTTTT.

There are a few counts of this clonotype. The chain joins TRBV6-5 to TRBJ2-1; tentative D call: TRBD1 (7 bases). Matching the DNA end better, TRBJ2-5 makes the J call doubtful. Per the germline V gene, CDR1 is MNHEY and CDR2 is SVGAGI. This CDR3 region has 15 residues. The CDR3 here is CASRPDRDPIGSQYF. CDR3 DNA sequence: TGTGCCAGCAGACCCGACAGGGACCCCATCGGGAGCCAGTACTTC.

The V gene is TRBV3-1, the J gene TRBJ2-5, with 10 nucleotides matching TRBD2. The last part of the DNA fits TRBJ2-1 better; the J call may be wrong. The CDR3 spans 16 residues. CDR1 and CDR2 (germline): LGHDT, YNNKEL (reference sequence). CDR3 sequence reads: CASSTGAGGPGNEQFF. The CDR3 nucleotides are TGTGCCAGCAGTACCGGAGCGGGAGGGCCTGGCAATGAGCAGTTCTTC.

The rearrangement uses TRBV10-3 and TRBJ2-7; a possible D gene is TRBD1 (5 bases). This CDR3 comprises 11 residues. V lost 9 bases and J 3 bases, leaving 9 bases between the germline ends. Germline CDR1 ENHRY, CDR2 SYGVKD. The CDR3 DNA follows: TGTGCCATTCTACAGGACTACGAGCAGTACTTC. This codes for CAILQDYEQYF.

The chain links TRBV11-2 to TRBJ2-6, with 14 bases lining up with TRBD2. The CDR3 loop spans 19 amino acids. Germline V gene sequence: CDR1 SGHAT, CDR2 FQNNGV. V trimming: 7 bases; J trimming: 0 bases; junction bases outside the gene matches: 8. CDR3 loop: CASTIVGTSGSSGANVLTF. The CDR3 DNA reads as TGTGCCAGCACCATCGTAGGGACTAGCGGGAGCTCTGGGGCCAACGTCCTGACTTTC. The full variable domain, in which reference TRBV11-2 and TRBJ2-6 provide the parts outside the CDR3, is EAGVAQSPRYKIIEKRQSVAFWCNPISGHATLYWYQQILGQGPKLLIQFQNNGVVDDSQLPKDRFSAERLKGVDSTLKIQPAKLEDSAVYLCASTIVGTSGSSGANVLTFGAGSRLTVL.

The CDR3 coding sequence is TGTGCCACCAGCACTGGGACTGAGAATCAGCCCCAGCATTTT. This codes for CATSTGTENQPQHF. The chain is built from TRBV15 and TRBJ1-5, with a weak D call TRBD1 (5 bases). The CDR3 spans 14 residues. The V gene lost 4 bases and the J gene lost 4 bases, with 11 bases spanning the gap. The germline CDR1 and CDR2 sequences are LNHNV and YYDKDF (reference sequence). Complete variable domain (other parts from reference TRBV15 and TRBJ1-5): DAMVIQNPRYQVTQFGKPVTLSCSQTLNHNVMYWYQQKSSQAPKLLFHYYDKDFNNEADTPDNFQSRRPNTSFCFLDIRSPGLGDTAMYLCATSTGTENQPQHFGDGTRLSIL.

This clonotype has only a few counts. The chain combines TRBV4-3 with TRBJ2-3; D call uncertain. Germline loops: CDR1 LGHNA, CDR2 YSLEER. The length of the CDR3 is 14 residues. The V gene lost 2 bases and the J gene lost 3 bases, with 9 bases spanning the gap. The CDR3 nucleotides are TGCGCCAGCAGCCAACCTGGCGGAACAGATACGCAGTATTTT. Encoded protein: CASSQPGGTDTQYF.

The V gene is TRBV29-1, the J gene TRBJ1-1, with D hard to call. V was trimmed by 4 bases and J by 4 bases, leaving 13 bases between them. The CDR3 spans 13 residues. CDR1 and CDR2 (germline): SQVTM, ANQGSEA. The CDR3 DNA is TGCAGCGTTGCGGGCAGGCATGGCACTGAAGCTTTCTTT. Its translation is CSVAGRHGTEAFF.

Note on this clonotype: The CDR3 does not close with the conserved phenylalanine or tryptophan, likely indicating a read error. The J gene is TRBJ1-1, the V gene TRBV19; TRBD1 agrees at 7 bases. The CDR3 runs 14 residues. V shed 6 bases, J shed 5 bases, and the junction held 9 bases outside the gene matches. The germline gives CDR1 LNHDA, CDR2 SQIVND (reference sequence). The CDR3 loop is CASRPTGEGTEAFL. CDR3 DNA: TGTGCCAGTAGACCTACAGGGGAAGGAACTGAAGCTTTCCTT.

The chain combines TRBV4-1 with TRBJ2-1, with 7 bases aligning to TRBD1. CDR3 length: 15 amino acids. The germline gives CDR1 MGHRA, CDR2 YSYEKL. The junction had 4 bases not matched to a gene; V was cut back by 0 bases and J by 5 bases. DNA of the CDR3: TGCGCCAGCAGCCAAGATTCAGGGGGAAACAATGAGCAGTTCTTC. Protein: CASSQDSGGNNEQFF.